Listed below are T cell receptor beta chains from one sample, sequenced in a study of tumor-infiltrating lymphocytes in primary liver carcinoma. TCRdb re-derived calls from the multiplex PCR reads in MiXCR, one entry per CDR3 protein. The sample has 300,000 to 400,000 distinct CDR3 sequences; less than 70% are singletons. The sample taken for sequencing was peripheral blood. These receptors came from a man aged 35 to 55 with primary liver carcinoma and hepatitis B virus infection. Each CDR3 is given with its conserved first and last residue. The D gene is left open where the match is weak. Clone size is not always given. Where it is, it says once, few, many or a class for expanded clones.

D: NA; J: TRBJ2-3; V: TRBV11-1; size: NA; DNA: TGTGCCAGTAGCCGACGGTTGAAGACAGCCACAGATACGCAGTATTTT; CDR3: CASSRRLKTATDTQYF
D: NA; J: TRBJ2-7; V: TRBV2; size: NA; DNA: TGTGCCAGCAGTGAAGACTACTCCTACGAGCAGTACTTC; CDR3: CASSEDYSYEQYF
D: NA; J: TRBJ2-7; V: TRBV11-2; size: once; DNA: TGTGCCAGCAGCTTTCGATCTTTAACCTACGGGCAGTACTTC; CDR3: CASSFRSLTYGQYF
D: TRBD1; J: TRBJ2-1; V: TRBV6-1; size: once; DNA: TGTGCCATCAGTCCCCCGGGACAGGGCACGGATGAGCAGTTCTTC; CDR3: CAISPPGQGTDEQFF
D: NA; J: TRBJ2-3; V: TRBV20-1; size: NA; DNA: TGCAGTGTAGTTGGGCTCCGGGACTTCAGCACAGATACGCAGTATTTT; CDR3: CSVVGLRDFSTDTQYF
D: NA; J: TRBJ2-5; V: TRBV6-1; size: few; DNA: TGTGCCAGCAGTTTCACTATGACAGAGACCCAGTACTTC; CDR3: CASSFTMTETQYF
D: NA; J: TRBJ2-5; V: TRBV11-2; size: NA; DNA: TGTGCCAGCAGCTTAAGGTGGGAGACCCAGAACTTC; CDR3: CASSLRWETQNF
D: TRBD1; J: TRBJ2-2; V: TRBV28; size: many; DNA: TGTGCCAGCAGGACGACAGGGGCGATGAACACCGGGGAGCTGTTTTTT; CDR3: CASRTTGAMNTGELFF
D: NA; J: TRBJ1-2; V: TRBV7-9; size: NA; DNA: TGTGCCAGCAGCTTGATAGGGAGCGTTGGCTACACTTTC; CDR3: CASSLIGSVGYTF
D: NA; J: TRBJ2-2; V: TRBV14; size: NA; DNA: TGTGCCAGCAGCCAAGTTCGGTCCGCGAACACCGGGGAGGTGTTTTTT; CDR3: CASSQVRSANTGEVFF
D: NA; J: TRBJ1-4; V: TRBV7-9; size: few; DNA: TGTGCCAGCAGCACCGACAGAGCTCTCAATGAAAAACTGTTTTTT; CDR3: CASSTDRALNEKLFF
D: NA; J: TRBJ2-7; V: TRBV11-2; size: NA; DNA: TGTACCAGCAGCTCCAACGTACTCCCGAGGAACGAGCAGTACTTC; CDR3: CTSSSNVLPRNEQYF
D: NA; J: TRBJ2-1; V: TRBV10-3; size: many; DNA: TGTGCCATCAGTGACCGGGGCCAGGTAGTCGGGTTCTTC; CDR3: CAISDRGQVVGFF
D: NA; J: TRBJ1-2; V: TRBV6-6; size: many; DNA: TGTGCCAGCAAGGAAGACAACTATGGCTACACCTTC; CDR3: CASKEDNYGYTF
D: TRBD1; J: TRBJ2-3; V: TRBV11-2; size: NA; DNA: TGTGACAGTAGCTTCCTAAAAAACGACAGGGTACGCACAGATACGCAGTATTTT; CDR3: CDSSFLKNDRVRTDTQYF
D: TRBD2; J: TRBJ2-2; V: TRBV2; size: NA; DNA: TGTGCCAGCAGTGCGGCTAGCGGGAAAAGCGGGGAGCTGTTTTTT; CDR3: CASSAASGKSGELFF
D: NA; J: TRBJ2-2; V: TRBV19; size: NA; DNA: TGTGCCAGCCTTAACACCGGGGAGCTGTTTTTT; CDR3: CASLNTGELFF
D: TRBD1; J: TRBJ2-3; V: TRBV11-3; size: NA; DNA: TGTGCCAACAGTACAGGGGCGGATTATAGCACAGATACGCAATATTTT; CDR3: CANSTGADYSTDTQYF
D: NA; J: TRBJ1-5; V: TRBV6-2/TRBV6-3; size: NA; DNA: TGCGCCAGCAGTTTCCCTAATCAGCCCAAGCATTTT; CDR3: CASSFPNQPKHF
D: NA; J: TRBJ2-7; V: TRBV28; size: few; DNA: TGTGCCAGCAGTCTCTTAAACTACGAGCAGTACTTC; CDR3: CASSLLNYEQYF
D: NA; J: TRBJ2-5; V: TRBV11-2; size: NA; DNA: TGTGCCAGCAGCTTGTCGACAGCACAAGAGGCCCAGTACTTC; CDR3: CASSLSTAQEAQYF
D: NA; J: TRBJ1-1; V: TRBV28; size: NA; DNA: TGTGCCAGCAGTTTCCCAAGGTGGCTATCTGAAGCTTTCTTT; CDR3: CASSFPRWLSEAFF
D: NA; J: TRBJ2-1; V: TRBV19; size: NA; DNA: TGTGCCAGTAGCGAGGACGGCCGGTACAATGAACAGTTCTTC; CDR3: CASSEDGRYNEQFF
D: NA; J: TRBJ2-1; V: TRBV28; size: NA; DNA: TGTGCCAGCCCAGAGGGAACAGGGTGGTTCTTC; CDR3: CASPEGTGWFF
D: NA; J: TRBJ1-2; V: TRBV28; size: NA; DNA: TGTGCCTGTGCAGGGCAAGTAAGCTATGGCTACACCTTC; CDR3: CACAGQVSYGYTF
D: NA; J: TRBJ1-2; V: TRBV11-2; size: NA; DNA: TGTGCCAGCAGCTTAACTCGCGGGACAAACTATAACTACACCTTC; CDR3: CASSLTRGTNYNYTF
D: TRBD1; J: TRBJ2-1; V: TRBV24-1; size: many; DNA: TGTGCCACCAGTGTCGCGGACAGGGGGAAGTTCTTC; CDR3: CATSVADRGKFF
D: NA; J: TRBJ2-7; V: TRBV6-6; size: many; DNA: TGTGCCAGCAGTTACACCCGGGACACCTCCTACGAGCAGTACTTC; CDR3: CASSYTRDTSYEQYF
D: NA; J: TRBJ2-6; V: TRBV11-2; size: once; DNA: TGTGCCAGCAGCTTAGGGGCGGGGCCCGGCACTGAGGCCAACGTCCTGACTTTC; CDR3: CASSLGAGPGTEANVLTF
D: TRBD1; J: TRBJ2-2; V: TRBV5-4; size: NA; DNA: TGTGCCAGCAGCGTGGGACAGGGGATCACCGGGGGGCTGTTTTTT; CDR3: CASSVGQGITGGLFF
D: NA; J: TRBJ2-6; V: TRBV11-2; size: few; DNA: TGTACCAGTAGCCGGGACTCTGGGGCCAACGTCCTGACTTTC; CDR3: CTSSRDSGANVLTF
D: TRBD1; J: TRBJ2-7; V: TRBV30; size: few; DNA: TGTGCCTGGAGTGGGAGACAGGGTGGCTACGAGCAGTACTTC; CDR3: CAWSGRQGGYEQYF
D: TRBD2; J: TRBJ2-5; V: TRBV12-3/TRBV12-4; size: many; DNA: TGTGCCAGCAGTTTATCTAGCGGGTCCGGCCAAGAGACCCAGTACTTC; CDR3: CASSLSSGSGQETQYF
D: NA; J: TRBJ2-5; V: TRBV6-2/TRBV6-3; size: once; DNA: TGTGCCAGCAGTGACCTAAACAGGGAGACTCAGTACTTC; CDR3: CASSDLNRETQYF
D: NA; J: TRBJ2-1; V: TRBV11-2; size: NA; DNA: TGTGCCAGCAGTAACCATCGCGTAGTCCGGGACTCGAGATACAATGAGCAGTTCTTC; CDR3: CASSNHRVVRDSRYNEQFF
D: TRBD2; J: TRBJ2-7; V: TRBV4-2; size: many; DNA: TGTGCCAGCAGCCAACCCCTAGCGGGTGGTGCCTACGAGCAGTACTTC; CDR3: CASSQPLAGGAYEQYF
D: NA; J: TRBJ1-5; V: TRBV6-6; size: NA; DNA: TGTGCCAGCTGTTACTCATGGAGTTATAGCAATCAGCCCCATCATTTT; CDR3: CASCYSWSYSNQPHHF
D: NA; J: TRBJ2-6; V: TRBV2; size: NA; DNA: TGTGCCACCGGGAGCTCTGGGGCCAACGTCCTGACTTTC; CDR3: CATGSSGANVLTF
D: TRBD1; J: TRBJ2-7; V: TRBV28; size: NA; DNA: TGTGCCAGCAGCGCACCAGGGGGCTCTTCAGGTAGTCTCAGCTACGAGCAGTACTTC; CDR3: CASSAPGGSSGSLSYEQYF
D: TRBD1; J: TRBJ1-5; V: TRBV28; size: NA; DNA: TGTGCCAGCAGACGAGGACAGGGTAGTTATCAGCCCCAGCATTTT; CDR3: CASRRGQGSYQPQHF
D: TRBD2; J: TRBJ2-1; V: TRBV6-1; size: many; DNA: TGTGCCAGCAGCCCTAGCGGGACTTCCTACAATGAGCAGTTCTTC; CDR3: CASSPSGTSYNEQFF
D: NA; J: TRBJ1-5; V: TRBV12-3/TRBV12-4; size: NA; DNA: TGTGCCAGCGGTTTAAGTCTCGCTCAGCCCCAGCATTTT; CDR3: CASGLSLAQPQHF
D: NA; J: TRBJ1-2; V: TRBV6-6; size: NA; DNA: TGTGCCAGCAGTTACTCGCGGAACGGCTCTATTGGCTATGGCTACACTTTC; CDR3: CASSYSRNGSIGYGYTF
D: NA; J: TRBJ2-7; V: TRBV5-1; size: NA; DNA: TGCGCCAGCAGCTTGAAAGGGACCACCTACGAGCAGTACTTC; CDR3: CASSLKGTTYEQYF
D: TRBD2; J: TRBJ2-1; V: TRBV28; size: NA; DNA: TGTGCCAGCAGTTTCGGGGGAGGGCCAAATGAGCAGTTCTTC; CDR3: CASSFGGGPNEQFF